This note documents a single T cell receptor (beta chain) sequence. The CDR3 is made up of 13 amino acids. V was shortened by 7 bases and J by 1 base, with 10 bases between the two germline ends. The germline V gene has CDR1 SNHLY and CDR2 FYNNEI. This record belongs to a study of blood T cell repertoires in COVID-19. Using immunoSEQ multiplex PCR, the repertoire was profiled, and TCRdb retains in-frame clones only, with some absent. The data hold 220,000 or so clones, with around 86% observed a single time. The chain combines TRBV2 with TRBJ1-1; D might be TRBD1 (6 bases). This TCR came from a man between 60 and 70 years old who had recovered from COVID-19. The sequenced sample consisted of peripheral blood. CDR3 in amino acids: CASTRGTNTEAFF. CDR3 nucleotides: TGTGCCAGCACTAGGGGGACGAACACTGAAGCTTTCTTT.